This TCR beta chain was retrieved from a study of blood T cells in healthy people across ages. Germline CDR1 SGHDN, CDR2 FVKESK. V was pared by 0 bases and J by 14 bases, with 14 bases of the junction left unmatched. The CDR3 sequence is 15 residues long. Together with a sample-barcoded 5' primer, a J-beta primer mix was included in a second PCR lasting about 6 to 11 cycles. Each cDNA molecule was tagged by a template-switch adaptor with 12 random nucleotides. Researchers report that each sample yielded at least 2.5 million CDR3-containing paired-end reads. TCRdb used MiXCR to reprocess the 5' RACE reads, holding one entry per CDR3 protein. The data show about 930,000 distinct CDR3 sequences, roughly 28% seen once. This clonotype was detected once. The data also belong to a second study, concerning T cells of mothers and their children. As that report states: Whatever RNA was extracted went entirely into cDNA synthesis, at approximately 1.4 ug per 15 ul.

This TCR derives from a woman between 35 and 50 years old in good health. The chain links TRBV14 to TRBJ2-3, with TRBD2 identical over 7 bases. Sample: blood. CDR3 sequence: CASSQDREAGRRPYF. The CDR3 DNA follows: TGTGCCAGCAGCCAAGATCGGGAGGCCGGGCGGCGACCGTATTTT.